Below, 5 T cell receptor beta chains from the same sample are listed, as sequenced in a study of a mutant IDH1 vaccine in newly diagnosed glioma. Assay used: immunoSEQ multiplex PCR; TCRdb lists only in-frame clones, some missing. The sample includes 85,000 to 100,000 clones, about 80% of them seen just once. Documented time point: baseline, week 1 (first vaccination visit). The treatment is: pre-vaccination baseline after standard-of-care therapy. The sequencing here drew on PBMCs, taken from a glioma patient treated with radiotherapy, temozolomide or both. All receptors derive from a woman in her forties or fifties with glioma.

The J gene is TRBJ2-2, the V gene TRBV7-9; 7 bases align to TRBD2. The CDR3 consists of 15 residues. Per the germline V gene, CDR1 is SEHNR and CDR2 is FQNEAQ (reference sequence). V trimming: 3 bases; J trimming: 4 bases; junction bases outside the gene matches: 5. DNA of the CDR3: TGTGCCAGCAGCTTTTCGGGGGGAGGCACCGGGGAGCTGTTTTTT. It is translated as CASSFSGGGTGELFF.

This chain uses TRBV9 with TRBJ1-1; TRBD1 might be the D (5 bases). Germline assignment: CDR1 SGDLS and CDR2 YYNGEE. Trimming shortened V by 0 bases and J by 1 base, and 7 bases separated the two germline ends. This CDR3 has 14 residues. The CDR3 DNA reads as TGTGCCAGCAGCGTAGACCAGGGGAACACTGAAGCTTTCTTT. Translation: CASSVDQGNTEAFF.

This clone has just a few counts. The chain joins TRBV11-2 to TRBJ2-1, with 11 bases aligning to TRBD1. CDR1 and CDR2 (germline): SGHAT, FQNNGV. The CDR3 totals 16 residues. Germline trimming cut 3 bases from V and 3 bases from J; bases unmatched to any gene: 4. CDR3 sequence (DNA): TGTGCCAGCAGCTTGGGGACAGGGGGATTCTACAATGAGCAGTTCTTC. Residues: CASSLGTGGFYNEQFF. Using reference TRBV11-2 and TRBJ2-1 for the parts outside the CDR3, the full variable domain is EAGVAQSPRYKIIEKRQSVAFWCNPISGHATLYWYQQILGQGPKLLIQFQNNGVVDDSQLPKDRFSAERLKGVDSTLKIQPAKLEDSAVYLCASSLGTGGFYNEQFFGPGTRLTVL.

The chain carries TRBV6-5 and TRBJ1-1; D gene unclear. The CDR3 is made up of 12 amino acids. V lost 9 bases, J lost 4 bases, and 12 bases lay in between. Germline V gives CDR1 MNHEY, CDR2 SVGAGI. Here the CDR3 reads CASYTSGTEAFF. CDR3 in DNA: TGTGCCAGTTATACCTCGGGCACTGAAGCTTTCTTT.

The chain recombines TRBV4-2 with TRBJ2-2; TRBD2 agrees at 9 bases. J was trimmed by 8 bases and V by 0 bases; bases with no gene match: 13. Germline assignment: CDR1 LGHNA and CDR2 YNFKEQ. This CDR3 has 18 residues. CDR3 sequence (DNA): TGTGCCAGCAGCCAAGATAGCGAACGAGCGGGGGGCGAGGGGGAGCTGTTTTTT. Protein: CASSQDSERAGGEGELFF.